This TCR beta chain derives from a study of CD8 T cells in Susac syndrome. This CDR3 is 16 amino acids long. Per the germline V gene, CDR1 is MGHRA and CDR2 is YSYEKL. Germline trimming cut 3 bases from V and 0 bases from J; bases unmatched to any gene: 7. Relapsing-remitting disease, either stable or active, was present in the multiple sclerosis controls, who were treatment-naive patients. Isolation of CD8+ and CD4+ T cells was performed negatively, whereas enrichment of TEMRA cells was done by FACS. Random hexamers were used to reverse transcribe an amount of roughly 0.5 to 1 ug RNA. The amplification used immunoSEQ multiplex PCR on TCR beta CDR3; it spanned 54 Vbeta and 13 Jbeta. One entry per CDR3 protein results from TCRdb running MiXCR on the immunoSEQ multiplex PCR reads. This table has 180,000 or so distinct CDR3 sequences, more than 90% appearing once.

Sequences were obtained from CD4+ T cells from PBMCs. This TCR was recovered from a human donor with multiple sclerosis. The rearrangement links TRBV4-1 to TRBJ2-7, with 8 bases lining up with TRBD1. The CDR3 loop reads CASSQGQARSSYEQYF. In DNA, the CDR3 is TGCGCCAGCAGCCAGGGACAGGCCAGGAGCTCCTACGAGCAGTACTTC.